This is a list of T cell receptor beta chains from one sample in a study of beta chain features in type 1 diabetes. Using immunoSEQ multiplex PCR, the repertoire was profiled, and TCRdb retains in-frame clones only, with some absent. The sample contains about 240,000 clones, roughly 30% of which appear only once. Material: central memory CD4+ T cells from blood. These receptors were taken from a man aged 25-45 years in good health. CDR3s include the opening cysteine and the closing phenylalanine or tryptophan. The order of the fields is CDR3 protein, CDR3 DNA, V gene, D gene, clone size, J gene. A D gene is named only where the DNA matches it firmly. Clone size is stated in some rows and not others, as once, few, many or a class when expanded.

CASSVEVDQPQHF TGTGCCAGCAGCGTAGAAGTGGATCAGCCCCAGCATTTT TRBV9 - few TRBJ1-5
CASSPGAGTSTTGEQYF TGTGCCAGCAGTCCGGGAGCGGGGACTAGCACAACGGGGGAGCAGTACTTC TRBV27 TRBD2 - TRBJ2-5
CAWARRGDLPEQYF TGTGCCTGGGCCCGAAGGGGAGACCTCCCCGAGCAGTACTTC TRBV30 - once TRBJ2-7
CASGKTAGGGEQFF TGTGCCAGTGGCAAAACAGCGGGAGGTGGTGAGCAGTTCTTC TRBV19 TRBD2 many TRBJ2-1
CAWSQFSGANVLTF TGTGCCTGGAGTCAGTTCTCTGGGGCCAACGTCCTGACTTTC TRBV30 - - TRBJ2-6
CATSRDRLAGRADTQYF TGTGCCACCAGCAGAGACCGACTAGCGGGGAGGGCAGATACGCAGTATTTT TRBV15 TRBD2 many TRBJ2-3
CSVEGLAADTDTQYF TGCAGCGTCGAGGGGCTAGCGGCGGACACAGATACGCAGTATTTT TRBV29-1 TRBD2 - TRBJ2-3
CASTGQGAYEQYF TGCGCCAGCACCGGACAGGGGGCCTACGAGCAGTACTTC TRBV5-1 TRBD1 - TRBJ2-7
CASSLRFAGPGEQFF TGTGCCAGCAGCTTAAGGTTTGCAGGGCCCGGTGAGCAGTTCTTC TRBV11-3 - few TRBJ2-1
CASSISSGRTTDTQYF TGTGCCAGTAGTATTTCTAGCGGGAGGACCACAGATACGCAGTATTTT TRBV19 TRBD2 - TRBJ2-3
CASTSTGRGNQPQHF TGTGCCAGCACCTCGACCGGCAGGGGCAATCAGCCCCAGCATTTT TRBV7-2 - many TRBJ1-5
CAASRAGPYNEQFF TGTGCCGCAAGCCGGGCGGGACCATACAATGAGCAGTTCTTC TRBV28 - few TRBJ2-1
CASSQERPRNTEAFF TGTGCCAGCAGCCAAGAAAGACCGAGGAACACTGAAGCTTTCTTT TRBV4-2 - few TRBJ1-1
CASSLVGAAGANVLTF TGTGCCAGCAGCTTAGTGGGTGCTGCTGGGGCCAACGTCCTGACTTTC TRBV7-8 - - TRBJ2-6
CASSSGSSTDAQYF TGTGCCAGCAGTAGCGGGTCCAGCACAGATGCGCAGTATTTT TRBV6-5 - - TRBJ2-3